This is a list of T cell receptor beta chains from one sample in a study of cytomegalovirus exposure and HLA in healthy donors. Repertoires were generated with immunoSEQ multiplex PCR, while TCRdb's copy carries only in-frame clones and drops some. Of roughly 180,000 clones detected, about 80% appear once; the ten largest clones hold approximately 1.2%. The specimen sequenced was PBMCs. All receptors come from a man aged 30 to 45 in good health and CMV-seronegative. CDR3s include the opening cysteine and the closing phenylalanine or tryptophan. The D gene is left open where the match is weak. A clone size is listed for some rows: how often the clone was seen (once, few, many), or a class if it is expanded.

J gene,clone size,V gene,CDR3 length,D gene,CDR3 protein
TRBJ1-2,-,TRBV28,12,-,CASSSSGKGYTF
TRBJ2-1,-,TRBV7-9,12,-,CASSLNWNEQFF
TRBJ1-4,-,TRBV9,14,-,CASSRDMGYEKLFF
TRBJ1-6,-,TRBV30,13,-,CAWRAENNSPLHF
TRBJ2-1,-,TRBV5-6,17,TRBD2,CASSSRWTSGRSGEQFF
TRBJ2-7,-,TRBV28,16,TRBD1,CASSLPGTGGPYEQYF
TRBJ2-7,-,TRBV11-3,16,-,CASSPEGGTFSYEQYF
TRBJ1-3,-,TRBV19,15,TRBD1,CASRKSGGLGNTIYF
TRBJ2-7,-,TRBV27,15,-,CASSLTAGAAYEQYF
TRBJ2-7,few,TRBV7-9,19,TRBD2,CASSLVVESSGVSAYEQYF
TRBJ1-2,-,TRBV19,12,-,CASSQGILGYTF
TRBJ2-1,-,TRBV6-4,16,TRBD2,CASSAGGTSGRNEQFF
-,once,TRBV6-5,12,-,CASKAGSYEQYF
TRBJ1-2,-,TRBV27,15,-,CASSLWGGGGGGYTF
TRBJ1-1,once,TRBV6-6,14,TRBD1,CASSTRQGADEAFF
TRBJ2-6,-,TRBV4-2,17,-,CASSQASSESGANVLTF
TRBJ2-3,-,TRBV4-3,16,TRBD2,CASSQVRAGGTDTQYF
TRBJ2-7,-,TRBV7-2,14,-,CASSPQSGPYEQYF
TRBJ2-7,-,TRBV25-1,11,-,CASSVGWEQYF
TRBJ2-7,-,TRBV5-4,13,TRBD2,CASSQGLAGEQYF
TRBJ2-7,-,TRBV7-8,14,TRBD2,CASSLDSGSIRQYF
TRBJ1-2,-,TRBV28,13,TRBD1,CASFSDRVLGYTF
TRBJ2-2,-,TRBV5-1,14,-,CASSLGQMDGELFF
TRBJ2-2,few,TRBV7-6,17,TRBD2,CASSLRLAGRNTGELFF
TRBJ2-2,-,TRBV2,16,TRBD1,CASNRDLSRGPGELFF
TRBJ2-2,-,TRBV28,13,TRBD1,CASSTGASGELFF
TRBJ2-3,-,TRBV2,15,TRBD1,CASKTGQGVTDTQYF
TRBJ1-2,-,TRBV28,12,-,CASSPGGHGYTF
TRBJ1-5,-,TRBV28,19,TRBD1,CASSLGPSVWQGADQPQHF
TRBJ2-1,-,TRBV2,15,TRBD2,CASSFGTSGLNEQFF
TRBJ2-7,-,TRBV28,16,TRBD1,CASRSPPGQGFHEQYF
TRBJ1-5,-,TRBV23-1,14,-,CAEGGGGAVQPQHF
TRBJ2-1,-,TRBV28,13,-,CASSTTIDNEQFF
TRBJ2-5,-,TRBV6-6,14,TRBD2,CASELAGTQETQYF
TRBJ1-2,-,TRBV28,16,TRBD1,CASSVGFRNRGYGYTF
TRBJ2-7,-,TRBV15,14,TRBD2,CATSTSGLDYEQYF
TRBJ1-1,-,TRBV28,15,-,CASSLGFRRKTEAFF
TRBJ1-1,-,TRBV19,15,TRBD1,CASSLMTGANTEAFF
TRBJ2-2,-,TRBV7-6,16,-,CASSLAGTTNTGELFF
TRBJ2-6,-,TRBV7-6,16,TRBD2,CASSLSGAFGANVLTF
TRBJ1-1,-,TRBV11-2,14,-,CASSLDLRVEGAFF
TRBJ1-1,-,TRBV19,10,-,CATLGRGAFF
TRBJ1-1,-,TRBV5-8,13,-,CASSQQVNTEAFF
TRBJ2-3,-,TRBV9,13,-,CASSPSRWDTQYF
TRBJ1-5,-,TRBV18,13,-,CASSLDSSQPQHF
TRBJ1-5,-,TRBV5-8,15,-,CASSLARQPYQPQHF
TRBJ1-3,-,TRBV30,15,-,CAWSAQAFSGNTIYF
TRBJ2-5,-,TRBV18,15,TRBD2,CASSVSGGLQETQYF
TRBJ1-5,-,TRBV4-1,18,-,CASSPQGDHTGGYQPQHF
TRBJ1-1,-,TRBV29-1,14,-,CSTRWEILNTEAFF
TRBJ2-5,-,TRBV29-1,13,-,CSAAGGGSGTQYF
TRBJ2-7,-,TRBV6-5,14,-,CASTPQGAVNEQYF
TRBJ1-2,-,TRBV7-9,16,TRBD1,CASRAATGGEHYGYTF
TRBJ1-2,-,TRBV7-9,15,TRBD1,CASSLGQGPNYGYTF
TRBJ2-3,-,TRBV15,17,-,CATSGHRRTPNTDTQYF
TRBJ1-1,-,TRBV7-2,13,TRBD1,CASSLALTGEAFF
TRBJ1-4,few,TRBV4-1,16,TRBD1,CASSQGGTGVYEKLFF
TRBJ2-7,once,TRBV7-2,13,-,CASSPVPLYEQYF
TRBJ2-3,-,TRBV18,15,-,CASSPTAGRTDTQYF
TRBJ1-1,-,TRBV5-6,15,TRBD1,CASSSDRGSRTEAFF